This TCR beta chain was obtained from a study of T cell changes during pregnancy in multiple sclerosis. Produced via immunoSEQ multiplex PCR; TCRdb's table is partial and in-frame only. Of tens of thousands of clones listed, 93% are singletons. V gave up 5 bases and J gave up 6 bases, with 12 bases separating them. The CDR3 is 13 amino acids. CDR1 is LNHDA and CDR2 is SQIVND in the germline V gene (reference sequence). The specimen comprised peripheral blood, sampled after pregnancy. The TCR sequence derives from a female donor with multiple sclerosis, enrolled in a pregnancy study. This sequence joins TRBV19 and TRBJ2-3; D gene ambiguous. The CDR3 is CASSGGSVDTQYF. CDR3 coding DNA: TGTGCCAGTAGTGGCGGCTCTGTCGATACGCAGTATTTT.